By sample fraction, the clone carrying this T cell receptor (beta chain) is medium-sized (0.01 to 0.1%). The antigen is unknown. The source of the sample is a study of tumor and adjacent non-tumor tissue in lung cancer. In the study overall: Histology: 11 to 13 adenocarcinoma, a couple of squamous cell carcinoma, 1 small cell lung cancer.

The library came from three nested PCR rounds adapted from ARM-PCR protocols. Each CDR3 protein gets one entry after TCRdb re-called the multiplex PCR reads with MiXCR. Of tens of thousands of distinct CDR3 sequences listed, 60% to 70% are singletons. J was trimmed by 9 bases and V by 3 bases; bases with no gene match: 7. This CDR3 spans 14 amino acids. Germline V gene sequence: CDR1 SGHNT, CDR2 YYREEE (reference sequence). The template was RNA from unsorted bulk tissue. The normal lung tissue was taken more than 3 cm from the tumor edge. Newly diagnosed lung cancer patients had thoracic surgery in China, August–late 2014, without prior chemotherapy. Study observations and caveats: Top 100 clones took a larger repertoire share in normal lung.

Input material: distant non-tumor lung tissue. The rearrangement uses TRBV5-4 and TRBJ2-1; TRBD1 matches at 9 bases. The TCR sequence derives from a woman aged 40 to 50 with non-small cell lung cancer. In nucleotides, the CDR3 is TGTGCCAGCAGCTCCGGGACAGGGATTGGTGAGCAGTTCTTC. Translation: CASSSGTGIGEQFF.